This record concerns one T cell receptor beta chain sequence. Antigen specificity is unknown. The CDR3 is made up of 16 amino acids. The germline V and J ends were trimmed by 5 bases and 7 bases, with 23 bases remaining between them. Germline loops: CDR1 LGHNA, CDR2 YNFKEQ. These data come from a study of CD8 T cells in ankylosing spondylitis. Study-level findings and limits: Researchers report that disease-linked clones proved CD8+ and relatively rare in peripheral blood. Within matched ankylosing spondylitis synovial fluid, disease-linked clones were reportedly significantly enriched.

Libraries of TCR beta came from quantitative 5'-RACE with molecular barcodes. TCRdb recomputed calls from the 5' RACE reads with MiXCR, one row per CDR3 protein. Of roughly 150,000 distinct CDR3 sequences listed, 30% to 40% are singletons. The chain joins TRBV4-2 to TRBJ1-2; possible D gene TRBD1, 5 bases. Sequenced sample: synovial fluid, either unsorted or a sorted T cell fraction (not recorded which). This receptor was identified in a male donor with ankylosing spondylitis. CDR3 sequence reads: CASSSGMGRGIGGYTF. In nucleotides, the CDR3 is TGTGCCAGCAGCTCAGGGATGGGTCGGGGGATCGGTGGCTACACCTTC.